One sample yielded the 20 T cell receptor beta chains listed below, sequenced in a study of Graves' ophthalmopathy and Graves' hyperthyroidism. Researchers took RNA transcripts and amplified TCR beta CDR3 regions from them. The first-round RT-PCR employed HTBI primers together with the Qiagen OneStep RT-PCR kit. A multiplex PCR was then performed as the second round. One entry per CDR3 protein, called by TCRdb with MiXCR from the multiplex PCR reads. Of hundreds of thousands of distinct CDR3 sequences listed, over 40% are singletons. The sample comprised peripheral blood. Source of these receptors: an adult man with Graves' ophthalmopathy.

The sample holds many counts of this clonotype. The chain links TRBV24-1 to TRBJ1-5, with TRBD1 identical over 7 bases. Germline V gene lookup returns CDR1 KGHDR and CDR2 SFDVKD. V shed 6 bases and J 2 bases; nucleotides not matched to a gene: 9. The CDR3 has 16 residues. CDR3 sequence: CATSPRGGPGNQPQHF. The CDR3 nucleotides are TGTGCCACCAGTCCCAGGGGGGGCCCGGGCAATCAGCCCCAGCATTTT.

V usage is TRBV7-9 and J usage is TRBJ1-6; TRBD1 matches 7 bases. Germline V gene data show CDR1 as SEHNR and CDR2 as FQNEAQ (reference sequence). This CDR3 region has 14 residues. V was pared by 5 bases and J by 9 bases, with 7 bases of the junction left unmatched. As DNA, the CDR3 is TGTGCCAGCAGCCGTTCAGGGGGGGGTTCACCCCTCCACTTT. Its protein product is CASSRSGGGSPLHF.

The V call is TRBV19, the J call TRBJ1-5, with 8 bases identical to TRBD1. Trimming took 0 bases from V and 0 from J; bases not matched to a gene: 7. Germline loops: CDR1 LNHDA, CDR2 SQIVND (reference sequence). The CDR3 is 18 residues long. The chain's CDR3 is CASSIERTGRSSNQPQHF. In DNA form, the CDR3 reads TGTGCCAGTAGTATAGAACGGACAGGGCGCTCTAGCAATCAGCCCCAGCATTTT.

This clonotype was seen ten or more times. The V and J genes are TRBV14 and TRBJ1-3; tentatively, D is TRBD1 (5 bases). This CDR3 is 16 amino acids long. V gave up 1 base and J gave up 0 bases, with 10 bases separating them. The germline CDR1 and CDR2 sequences are SGHDN and FVKESK. CDR3 sequence: CASSQGLGVSGNTIYF. The CDR3 DNA is TGTGCCAGCAGCCAAGGACTAGGGGTCTCTGGAAACACCATATATTTT.

This clonotype has at least ten counts. The chain couples TRBV10-2 to TRBJ2-5; the D gene is possibly TRBD1 (6 bases). The germline CDR1 and CDR2 sequences are WSHSY and SAAADI. CDR3 length equals 13 residues. V gave up 7 bases and J gave up 1 base, with 10 bases separating them. The CDR3 nucleotides are TGCGCCAGCAATCACAGGGTCCAAGAGACCCAGTACTTC. Amino acids: CASNHRVQETQYF.

This clonotype was seen a few times. The chain couples TRBV6-6 to TRBJ2-7; no definite D call. The CDR3 covers 12 residues. Germline-derived CDR1 and CDR2 are MNHNY and SVGAGI (reference sequence). The ends were cut back, 6 bases at V and 7 bases at J, with 13 bases in the middle. CDR3 protein: CASRTTTTEQYF. DNA for the CDR3: TGTGCCAGCAGGACCACTACGACGGAGCAGTACTTC.

This clonotype was seen repeatedly, ten times or more. The chain uses TRBV7-6 and TRBJ2-7, with D possibly matching TRBD2 (7 bases). The CDR3 totals 15 residues. Per the germline V gene, CDR1 is SGHVS and CDR2 is FNYEAQ. Trimming removed 1 base from V and 3 bases from J, with 13 bases in between. CDR3 protein: CASSLGGGDGYEQYF. The CDR3 DNA sequence: TGTGCCAGCAGCTTAGGGGGGGGCGATGGCTACGAGCAGTACTTC.

V and J are TRBV29-1 and TRBJ1-2, with D possibly matching TRBD1 (5 bases). Trimming left V 1 base short and J 3 bases short, with 18 bases between. The CDR3 has 16 residues. Per the germline V gene, CDR1 is SQVTM and CDR2 is ANQGSEA. The CDR3 nucleotides are TGCAGCGTTGAAGGGGGCGGAGGGGACGGACACTATGGCTACACCTTC. It is translated as CSVEGGGGDGHYGYTF.

The chain uses TRBV5-1 and TRBJ1-4; a possible D gene is TRBD1 (6 bases). Germline CDR1 reads SGHRS; CDR2 reads YFSETQ. The CDR3 runs 15 residues. V lost 4 bases, J lost 3 bases, and 13 bases lay in between. CDR3 nucleotide sequence: TGCGCCAGCAGCCCCGCGACAGGCCCTAATGAAAAACTGTTTTTT. Amino acid sequence: CASSPATGPNEKLFF.

V is TRBV5-1 and J is TRBJ2-5, with D possibly TRBD1 on 6 matching bases. Germline V gene data show CDR1 as SGHRS and CDR2 as YFSETQ. Trimming took 4 bases from V and 5 from J, leaving 27 bases between them. CDR3 length equals 18 residues. The CDR3 sequence is CASSRRGGGAGTQETQYF. CDR3 DNA: TGCGCCAGCAGCCGCCGAGGTGGGGGCGCGGGTACGCAGGAGACCCAGTACTTC.

The rearrangement uses TRBV6-2 or TRBV6-3 and TRBJ1-1; D ambiguous. The germline V gene has CDR1 MNHEY and CDR2 SVGEGT. V lost 6 bases and J lost 5, with 10 bases in between. The CDR3 is 12 residues long. CDR3 sequence reads: CASRKSGTEAFF. The CDR3 nucleotides are TGTGCCAGCAGGAAGTCGGGGACTGAAGCTTTCTTT.

This clonotype was observed a few times. V is TRBV25-1 and J is TRBJ2-3, with 11 nucleotides matching TRBD2. In germline, CDR1 is MGHDK, CDR2 SYGVNS. After removal of 10 bases from V and 0 bases from J, the junction contained 3 bases not matched to a gene. CDR3 size: 14 residues. CDR3 sequence reads: CATRLAGSTDTQYF. The CDR3 bases are TGTGCCACAAGACTAGCGGGGAGCACAGATACGCAGTATTTT.

As regards this clonotype: A much larger clone lies one base from this, so it may be a read error. The chain couples TRBV4-1 to TRBJ1-6; 8 positions match TRBD1. The CDR3 has 16 amino acids. The V gene's germline CDR1 is MGHRA and CDR2 YSYEKL. V shed 3 bases, J shed 6 bases, and the junction held 7 bases outside the gene matches. The CDR3 DNA reads TGCGCCAGCAGCCAGAGGGACAGGAGGGGTAATTCACCCCTCCACTTT. It encodes CASSQRDRRGNSPLHF.

The CDR3 DNA reads as TGTGCCACCAGCAGCGGACTAGCCGGGGAGCTGTTTTTT. Translated: CATSSGLAGELFF. This chain connects TRBV15 to TRBJ2-2; TRBD2 aligns across 7 bases. Trimming removed 3 bases from V and 6 bases from J; junction bases left unmatched: 1. This CDR3 comprises 13 residues. Looked up from germline, CDR1 is LNHNV and CDR2 is YYDKDF (reference sequence). The full variable domain, its missing parts supplied by reference TRBV15 and TRBJ2-2, is DAMVIQNPRYQVTQFGKPVTLSCSQTLNHNVMYWYQQKSSQAPKLLFHYYDKDFNNEADTPDNFQSRRPNTSFCFLDIRSPGLGDTAMYLCATSSGLAGELFFGEGSRLTVL.

In its sample, this clonotype was seen a few times. The chain recombines TRBV7-9 with TRBJ2-1, with D maybe TRBD2 (5 bases). V was pared by 2 bases and J by 6 bases, with 8 bases between. The CDR3 spans 13 residues. Germline lookup yields CDR1 SEHNR and CDR2 FQNEAQ (reference sequence). CDR3 amino acids: CASSLSGSNEQFF. For the CDR3, the DNA is TGTGCCAGCAGCTTAAGCGGAAGCAATGAGCAGTTCTTC.

This chain joins TRBV5-6 and TRBJ2-7; 8 nucleotides match TRBD2. The V segment lost 4 bases and the J segment 4 bases; nucleotides outside the gene matches: 7. Germline assignment: CDR1 SGHDT and CDR2 YYEEEE. The CDR3 sequence is 14 residues long. The CDR3 is CASSQAGAGYEQYF. The CDR3 coding sequence is TGTGCCAGCAGCCAAGCGGGAGCAGGGTACGAGCAGTACTTC.

This clonotype was seen repeatedly, ten times or more. The gene calls are TRBV5-1 and TRBJ2-7, with 13 bases lining up with TRBD2. In germline, CDR1 is SGHRS, CDR2 YFSETQ. The CDR3 runs 14 residues. The trim removed 4 bases at V and 6 bases at J, leaving 4 bases unmatched. The CDR3 spells CASSNGLAGVEQYF. CDR3 bases: TGCGCCAGCAGCAACGGACTAGCGGGAGTCGAGCAGTACTTC.

This clonotype was counted many times. The J gene is TRBJ1-5, the V gene TRBV12-3 or TRBV12-4; TRBD1 might be the D (5 bases). The V gene lost 6 bases and the J gene lost 3 bases, with 12 bases spanning the gap. The CDR3 spans 14 residues. The DNA of the CDR3 is TGTGCCAGCAGGATGGACAACGACAATCAGCCCCAGCATTTT. Translated: CASRMDNDNQPQHF.

To note about this clonotype: At one end the junction does not follow the germline gene, possibly because of a read error. This sequence joins TRBV29-1 and TRBJ1-5; D is uncertain. The CDR3 covers 12 residues. In germline, CDR1 is SQVTM, CDR2 ANQGSEA. CDR3 DNA: TGCAGACCACGACTCGCCAATCAGCCCCCGCATTTT. Its protein is CRPRLANQPPHF.

The sample holds many counts of this clonotype. The J gene is TRBJ1-1, the V gene TRBV20-1; D not resolved. Germline V gene data show CDR1 as DFQATT and CDR2 as SNEGSKA (reference sequence). The CDR3 spans 13 residues. Deletions cut 0 bases from V and 2 bases from J, with 7 bases between. The CDR3: CSARERSNTEAFF. In DNA, the CDR3 is TGCAGTGCTAGAGAAAGATCAAACACTGAAGCTTTCTTT.